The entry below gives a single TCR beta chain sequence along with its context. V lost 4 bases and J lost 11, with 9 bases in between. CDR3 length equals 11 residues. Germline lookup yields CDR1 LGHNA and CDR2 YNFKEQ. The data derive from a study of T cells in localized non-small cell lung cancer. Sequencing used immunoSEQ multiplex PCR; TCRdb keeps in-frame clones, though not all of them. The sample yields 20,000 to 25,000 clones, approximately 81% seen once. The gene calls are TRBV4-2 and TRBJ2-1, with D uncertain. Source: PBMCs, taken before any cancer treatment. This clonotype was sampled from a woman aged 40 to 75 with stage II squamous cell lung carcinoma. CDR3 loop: CASSPGLKQFF. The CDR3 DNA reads TGTGCCAGCAGCCCCGGTTTGAAGCAGTTCTTC.